Sequencing of this T cell receptor (beta chain) was carried out in a study of cytomegalovirus exposure and HLA in healthy donors. Study results and limitations: An Asian-associated ancestry cluster reportedly showed fewer N-insertions than the approximately 600-donor mean in a later analysis. An analysis that came later showed most CMV-associated TCR beta chains appearing HLA-restricted. Excluded: some indistinguishable V segments such as TRBV6-2 and TRBV6-3.

Trimming at V came to 3 bases and at J to 0 bases, leaving 8 bases not matched to a gene. Per germline, CDR1 SGHAT and CDR2 FQNNGV. The CDR3 sequence is 17 residues long. 60 Vbeta and 13 Jbeta primers were used in PCR. The repertoire was sequenced with immunoSEQ multiplex PCR; TCRdb's copy has only in-frame clones and lacks some. The data show more than 150,000 clones, roughly 78% seen once. Remarks on this clone: No antigen is known for it.

This sequence originates from a boy younger than 18 in good health and CMV-seronegative. Input material: PBMCs. The chain is built from TRBV11-2 and TRBJ2-1; 7 nucleotides agree with TRBD1. The CDR3 sequence: CASSLERQGISYNEQFF. CDR3 bases: TGTGCCAGCAGCTTGGAAAGACAGGGCATCTCCTACAATGAGCAGTTCTTC.